This is a list of T cell receptor beta chains from one sample in a study of STAT5B mutations in CD4+ large granular lymphocyte leukemia. Profiled with immunoSEQ multiplex PCR; TCRdb holds only in-frame clones, not every one. The sample carries almost 30,000 clones, more than 65% recorded once. What was sequenced was CD4+ T cells from blood buffy coats. These TCRs come from a human donor in good health. Each CDR3 is given with its conserved first and last residue. A D gene is named only where the DNA matches it firmly. The size of a clone is reported for some rows only, either as once, few or many, or as a class for expanded clones.

cdr3_nt	cdr3_aa	d_call	clone_size	v_call	j_call
TGTGCCAGCAGCCAAGGGCTCAATCAGCCCCAGCATTTT	CASSQGLNQPQHF	NA	NA	TRBV6-5	TRBJ1-5
TGTGCCAGCAGTTTAGGGCGGGCTTTCTCTGGAAACACCATATATTTT	CASSLGRAFSGNTIYF	NA	NA	TRBV28	TRBJ1-3
TGTGCCAGCAGCTCGGGAGCCACCGGGGAGCTGTTTTTT	CASSSGATGELFF	NA	NA	TRBV5-5	TRBJ2-2
TGTGCTAGTGGTTTAGGCGGAGGAAACACCATATATTTT	CASGLGGGNTIYF	NA	NA	TRBV12-5	TRBJ1-3
TGTGCCAGCAGCTTAGGGAGGGGCGGGAATAATTCACCCCTCCACTTT	CASSLGRGGNNSPLHF	NA	NA	TRBV11-2	TRBJ1-6
TGTGCCAGCAGTGCTAGTCGGACAGGGGTAGAGCCCCAGCATTTT	CASSASRTGVEPQHF	TRBD1	NA	TRBV2	TRBJ1-5
TGCAGCGTTGATGGGACAGGGGGCGCTGAAGCTTTCTTT	CSVDGTGGAEAFF	TRBD1	once	TRBV29-1	TRBJ1-1
TGTGCCAGTGGACAGGGAAATGTCGAGACCCAGTACTTC	CASGQGNVETQYF	TRBD1	NA	TRBV19	TRBJ2-5
TGTGCCAGCAGCCAAGAAACAGGTTCCTACAATGAGCAGTTCTTC	CASSQETGSYNEQFF	NA	NA	TRBV4-2	TRBJ2-1
TGTGCCAGCAGTTCTCAGGCCCGAGAGACCCAGTACTTC	CASSSQARETQYF	NA	NA	TRBV6-5	TRBJ2-5